The clone carrying this T cell receptor delta chain was observed a few times. Its antigen remains unknown. The template was reverse-transcribed extracted RNA. CDR3 amplicons came from multiplex PCR with pooled V-gene forward and constant-region reverse primers. TCRdb reapplied CATT to the multiplex PCR reads. The sample has roughly 76,000 delta-chain clones; roughly a third are singletons. The CDR3 extends over 20 amino acids. With 0 bases removed from V and 3 bases from J, the gap between germline ends came to 26 bases. The germline V gene has CDR1 TSWWSYY and CDR2 QGS. The data belong to a study of Vδ1+ human thymocytes. Regarding the study as a whole: Thymic delta-chain repertoires held roughly 20% Vdelta2 sequences and few Vdelta3, despite high sort purity. Thymic TRG and TRD repertoires appeared highly polyclonal.

This TCR was recovered from a boy under two years old who had congenital heart surgery. The rearrangement uses TRDV1 and TRDJ1; tentatively, D is TRDD2 (6 bases). The specimen sequenced was Vdelta1+ gamma-delta thymocytes from the thymus. Stated subset: FACS-sorted CD3+ TCRalphabeta- TCRVdelta1+ TCRVdelta2- thymocytes. CDR3 sequence: CALGELNASPTLRAADKLIF. The CDR3 nucleotides read TGTGCTCTTGGGGAACTCAACGCGAGTCCTACGCTGAGGGCAGCCGATAAACTCATCTTT.